This section outlines one T cell receptor (beta chain) sequence together with its context. No antigen is known for it. This record comes from a study of Tregs in tolerant kidney transplant recipients. Profiling relied on immunoSEQ multiplex PCR, and the TCRdb table lists in-frame clones only, not all of them. The sample contains more than 75,000 clones, 80% to 95% of which appear only once. CD4+CD25+CD127- Tregs, CD4+CD25- non-Tregs, CD4 and CD8 cells were sorted. This CDR3 region has 14 residues. The germline V gene has CDR1 SGHTS and CDR2 YDEGEE. Trimming took off 4 bases at V and 4 bases at J, with 14 bases between the two ends. The study, taken as a whole, reports: The most relevant donor-specific Treg TCRbeta repertoire apparently came from expansion with activated donor B cells. The small number of patients limits these findings pending further validation.

This receptor was obtained from a human donor who received a combined kidney and bone marrow transplant. The gene calls are TRBV5-8 and TRBJ1-2; a possible D gene is TRBD1 (6 bases). The starting material was CD4+ T cells from blood, obtained before the transplant. The chain's CDR3 is CASSPNRVSYGYTF. The CDR3 DNA reads TGTGCCAGCAGCCCTAACAGGGTATCCTATGGCTACACCTTC. The variable domain in full, with the rest retrieved from reference TRBV5-8 and TRBJ1-2, is EAGVTQSPTHLIKTRGQQATLRCSPISGHTSVYWYQQALGLGLQFLLWYDEGEERNRGNFPPRFSGRQFPNYSSELNVNALELEDSALYLCASSPNRVSYGYTFGSGTRLTVV.